Below, one TCR beta chain is given with its context. There are a few counts of this clonotype. This clone's antigen is unknown. Per-nucleotide qualities are absent, and no much larger clonotype sits a single base away. Separate amplification of TCR alpha and beta chain libraries was performed from the second PCR step onward. CMV status of each donor was established by measuring IFNgamma production from CD4+ T cells after fresh PBMCs were stimulated overnight with CMV viral lysate. Using Miltenyi beads, CD4 T cells were first positively selected, and CD8 T cells were then positively selected from the CD4-negative fraction. Cells were stained for CD3, CD4, CD8, CD45RA, CD27 and a live/dead dye and were sorted on a BD Aria II into four subsets based on CD45RA and CD27. A few healthy volunteers provided blood, and the blood of each volunteer was split into CD4 and CD8 T cells and then into four differentiation subsets. Around 110 ml of peripheral blood was collected from each donor, and PBMC were isolated by Ficoll-Paque PLUS density-gradient centrifugation. The sorted cells were lysed in RLT buffer, after which RNA was extracted using a Qiagen RNeasy kit and kept at -80 degrees C.

This sample stems from a study of naive and memory T cell subsets (dated by TCRdb to about 2017). As for the study more broadly: An open-source, UMI-based TCR alpha and beta sequencing pipeline was applied to sorted naive and memory peripheral blood T cell subsets. RNA was DNase-treated and reverse transcribed with TCR constant-region primers, mostly using SuperScript III. IgG serology results and the functional CMV T cell responses were in complete agreement. Beyond this particular receptor, the publication reports: The repertoire findings for the naive and memory subsets could not be validated against a ground truth, as none was available. Naive repertoires, especially CD8, contained a few larger clonotypes, possibly memory cells re-expressing CD45RA. RNA-based TCR counts may be affected by expression changes linked to T cell activation and differentiation. Following error correction, more than 90% of naive TCR sequences occurred only once, which made naive abundance distributions much steeper than those of memory subsets. A clonotype was defined as a single alpha or beta chain sequence rather than as a paired alpha/beta receptor. The abundance of TCRs followed a power law with an exponent that differed between naive and memory subsets yet stayed consistent across the three individuals. In both CD4 and CD8 cells, going from naive through CM, EM and EMRA, the Gini index went up while Shannon and inverse Simpson diversity went down.

The library was built by means of UMI-ligation and nested PCR. To cover both TRBC1 and TRBC2, the beta constant-region primer consisted of an equimolar mix of two oligonucleotides. Four rounds of PCR, combining the SP2 primer with nested alpha and beta constant-region primers, were used to amplify the ligated cDNA. A single-stranded oligonucleotide containing the SP2 primer and a 12-nucleotide UMI was joined to the 3' end of the cDNA by T4 RNA ligase 1. The ligation reaction was incubated at 16°C for roughly 18-25 hours. PCR2 was usually performed as a SYBR Green qPCR and halted at a preset threshold so that over-amplification would not occur. Every purification after the first one was done using Agencourt AMPure XP magnetic beads. Library quantification was done by Qubit, followed by a TapeStation check on which the main peak was expected at around 650 bp. Sequencing of the pooled libraries was done on an Illumina MiSeq using v2 2x251 paired-end kits, which typically yielded roughly 1-2.1 million reads per sample. Each sample's library went into the pool at approximately 4 nM, and about 5-8% PhiX was added to help with cluster recognition. The source study handled its data this way. V and J genes were assigned to Demultiplexor-processed FASTQ reads by Decombinator through tag matching, with a single base-pair mismatch being allowed. By using UMIs, Collapsinator corrected both sequencing errors and the frequency errors caused by PCR heterogeneity. TCRs were translated and CDR3s were extracted from the conserved cysteine to the FGXG phenylalanine by CDR3Translator, with non-productive sequences being flagged. Gini, Shannon entropy and inverse Simpson indices were calculated on repertoires subsampled to equal numbers of UMI-defined TCRs. Clonotype abundance distributions were fitted to a power law by maximum likelihood within the linear range. Similar UMI counts, unique TCR numbers and clonal distributions were obtained with the pipeline and with MIGEC on one naive CD8 sample. One analysis removed from the naive repertoire any naive TCRs that were also present in any memory subset from the same donor. Repertoires were searched for approximately 7,000 CMV-associated CDR3 sequences compiled from VDJdb and a published dataset. TCRdb cleaned the public reads at Q25 with fastp, built clones with MiXCR and kept in-frame beta chains. One record per CDR3 amino acid sequence lists the most common genes and DNA. The V and J calls, along with clone size, are taken from TCRdb and not from the paper's own processing. The sample table contains roughly 97,000 distinct CDR3 sequences; only one count was recorded for roughly 15% of them. The ten largest account for 2.8% of the sample.

Per the germline V gene, SGHRS is the CDR1 and YFSETQ is the CDR2. The CDR3 numbers 14 residues from cysteine through phenylalanine. Only CDR3 DNA is held: 42 bases, read in frame from base 1. V drops 1 base and J drops 5 bases, leaving 13 bases in between. The rearranged segments are TRBV5-1 and TRBJ2-7, with TRBD2 perhaps the D gene, on 6 matching bases. Sequences were obtained from naive CD8+ T cells from blood. The cell subset or site label here, explained by the study, means: naive T cells, CD45RA high CD27+. The receptor was derived from a human donor in good health. In nucleotide form, the sequence is TGCGCCAGCAGCTTGTGGCAGGGCGGGAACGAGCAGTACTTC. Its protein reads: CASSLWQGGNEQYF.